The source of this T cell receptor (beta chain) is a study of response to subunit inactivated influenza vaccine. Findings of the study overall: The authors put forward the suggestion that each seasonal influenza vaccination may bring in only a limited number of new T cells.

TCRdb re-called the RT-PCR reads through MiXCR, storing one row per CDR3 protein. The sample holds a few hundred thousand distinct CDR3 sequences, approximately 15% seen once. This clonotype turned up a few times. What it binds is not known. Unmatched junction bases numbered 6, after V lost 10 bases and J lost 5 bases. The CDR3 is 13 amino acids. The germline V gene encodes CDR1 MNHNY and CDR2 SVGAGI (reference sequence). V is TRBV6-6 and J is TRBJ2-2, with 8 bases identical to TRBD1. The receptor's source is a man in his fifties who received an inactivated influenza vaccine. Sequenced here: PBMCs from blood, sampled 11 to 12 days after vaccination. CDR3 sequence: CATRRGLTGELFF. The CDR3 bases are TGTGCCACCCGCAGGGGGCTTACCGGGGAGCTGTTTTTT.